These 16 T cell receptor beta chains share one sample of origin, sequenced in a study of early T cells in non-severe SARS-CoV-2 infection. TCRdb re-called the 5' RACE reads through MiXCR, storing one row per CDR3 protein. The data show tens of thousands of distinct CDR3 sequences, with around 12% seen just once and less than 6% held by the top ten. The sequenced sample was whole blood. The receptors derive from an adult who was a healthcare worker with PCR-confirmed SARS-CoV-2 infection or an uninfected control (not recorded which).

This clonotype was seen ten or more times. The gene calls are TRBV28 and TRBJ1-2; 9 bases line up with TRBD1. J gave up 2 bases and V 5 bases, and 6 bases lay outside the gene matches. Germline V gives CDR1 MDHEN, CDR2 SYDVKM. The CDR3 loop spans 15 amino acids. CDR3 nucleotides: TGTGCCAGCAGTCATAGACAGGGGGTAAACTATGGCTACACCTTC. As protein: CASSHRQGVNYGYTF.

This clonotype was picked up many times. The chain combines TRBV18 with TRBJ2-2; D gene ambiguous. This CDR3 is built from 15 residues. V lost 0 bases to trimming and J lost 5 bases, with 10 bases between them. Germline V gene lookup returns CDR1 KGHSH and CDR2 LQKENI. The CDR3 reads CASSPPSVGTGELFF. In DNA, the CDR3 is TGTGCCAGCTCACCACCAAGCGTTGGGACCGGGGAGCTGTTTTTT.

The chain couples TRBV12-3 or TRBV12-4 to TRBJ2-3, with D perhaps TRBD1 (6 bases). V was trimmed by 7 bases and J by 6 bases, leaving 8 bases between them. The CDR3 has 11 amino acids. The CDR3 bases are TGTGCCAGCAACCAGGGGGATACGCAGTATTTT. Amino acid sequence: CASNQGDTQYF.

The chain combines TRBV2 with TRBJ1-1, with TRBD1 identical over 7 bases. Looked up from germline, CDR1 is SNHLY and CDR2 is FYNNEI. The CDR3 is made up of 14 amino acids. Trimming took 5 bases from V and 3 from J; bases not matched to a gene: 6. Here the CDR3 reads CASSSLQGYTEAFF. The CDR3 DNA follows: TGTGCCAGCAGTTCACTACAGGGGTACACTGAAGCTTTCTTT.

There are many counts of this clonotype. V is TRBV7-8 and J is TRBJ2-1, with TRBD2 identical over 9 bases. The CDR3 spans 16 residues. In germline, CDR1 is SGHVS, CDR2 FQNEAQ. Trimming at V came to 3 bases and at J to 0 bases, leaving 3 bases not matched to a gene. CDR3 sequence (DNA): TGTGCCAGCAGCTTCCTAGCGGGGAGCTCCTACAATGAGCAGTTCTTC. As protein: CASSFLAGSSYNEQFF.

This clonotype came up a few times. Here the CDR3 reads CASSAEAGGSYGYTF. In DNA, the CDR3 is TGTGCCAGCAGTGCCGAGGCAGGGGGCAGCTATGGCTACACCTTC. This rearrangement joins TRBV2 to TRBJ1-2, with 8 bases matching TRBD1. There are 15 residues in the CDR3. With V trimmed by 4 bases and J by 4 bases, 8 bases remained unmatched. CDR1 is SNHLY and CDR2 is FYNNEI in the germline V gene.

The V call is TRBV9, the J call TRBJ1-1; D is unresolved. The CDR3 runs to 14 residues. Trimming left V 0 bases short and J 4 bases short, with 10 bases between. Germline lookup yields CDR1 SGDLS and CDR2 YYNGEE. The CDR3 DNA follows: TGTGCCAGCAGCGTAGAGCCGACGTCCACTGAAGCTTTCTTT. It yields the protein CASSVEPTSTEAFF.

The CDR3 nucleotides read TGTGCCAGCAGTTCGGGGGGAAGCACAGATACGCAGTATTTT. This gives the protein CASSSGGSTDTQYF. The rearrangement links TRBV28 to TRBJ2-3; TRBD2 agrees at 7 bases. V dropped 4 bases and J dropped 0; count of bases not matched to a gene: 1. The CDR3 runs 14 residues. Germline-derived CDR1 and CDR2 are MDHEN and SYDVKM.

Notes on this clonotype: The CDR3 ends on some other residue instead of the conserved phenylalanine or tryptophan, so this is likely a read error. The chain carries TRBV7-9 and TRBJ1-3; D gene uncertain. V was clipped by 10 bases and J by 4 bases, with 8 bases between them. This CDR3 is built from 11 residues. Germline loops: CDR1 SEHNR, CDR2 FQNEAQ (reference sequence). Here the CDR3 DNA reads TGTGCCATCCTGGCGGGAAACACCATATATTCT. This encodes CAILAGNTIYS.

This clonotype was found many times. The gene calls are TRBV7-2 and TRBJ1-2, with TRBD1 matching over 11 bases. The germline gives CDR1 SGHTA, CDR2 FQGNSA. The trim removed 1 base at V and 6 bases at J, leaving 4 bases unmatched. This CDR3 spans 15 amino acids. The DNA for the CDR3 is TGTGCCAGCAGCTTAGTAGGGACAGGGGGTCATGGCTACACCTTC. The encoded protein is CASSLVGTGGHGYTF.

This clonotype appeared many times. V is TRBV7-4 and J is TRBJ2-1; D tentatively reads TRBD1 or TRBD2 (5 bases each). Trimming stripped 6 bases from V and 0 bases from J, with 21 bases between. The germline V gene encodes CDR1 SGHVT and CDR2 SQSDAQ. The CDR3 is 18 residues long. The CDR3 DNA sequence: TGTGCCAGCAGGCCGAGGGGAGCCTTACCCAGCTCCTACAATGAGCAGTTCTTC. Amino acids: CASRPRGALPSSYNEQFF.

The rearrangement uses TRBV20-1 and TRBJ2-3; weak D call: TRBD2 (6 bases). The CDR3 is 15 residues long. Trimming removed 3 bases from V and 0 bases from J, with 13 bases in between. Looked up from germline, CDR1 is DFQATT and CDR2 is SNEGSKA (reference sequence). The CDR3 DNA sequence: TGCAGTGCTAGTGGGCCTAGCGAGAGCACAGATACGCAGTATTTT. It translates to CSASGPSESTDTQYF.

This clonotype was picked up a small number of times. CDR3 amino acids: CSAKRGTGNNEQFF. CDR3 bases: TGCAGTGCTAAGCGGGGGACCGGGAACAATGAGCAGTTCTTC. The chain is built from TRBV20-1 and TRBJ2-1, with 8 bases that match TRBD2. Germline values: CDR1 DFQATT, CDR2 SNEGSKA (reference sequence). The CDR3 covers 14 residues. J gave up 5 bases and V 4 bases, and 7 bases lay outside the gene matches.

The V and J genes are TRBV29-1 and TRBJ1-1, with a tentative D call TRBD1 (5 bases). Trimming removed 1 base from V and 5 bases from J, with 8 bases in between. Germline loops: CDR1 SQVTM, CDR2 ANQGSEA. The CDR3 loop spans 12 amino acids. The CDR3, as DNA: TGCAGCGTTGAAGCAGCAGGGACTGAAGCTTTCTTT. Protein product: CSVEAAGTEAFF.

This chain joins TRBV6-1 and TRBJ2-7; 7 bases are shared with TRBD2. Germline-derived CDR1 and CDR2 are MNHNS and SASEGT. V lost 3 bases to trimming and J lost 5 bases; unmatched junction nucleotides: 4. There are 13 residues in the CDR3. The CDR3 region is CASSEGLIHEQYF. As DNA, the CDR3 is TGTGCCAGCAGTGAGGGACTAATCCACGAGCAGTACTTC.

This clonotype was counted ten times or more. DNA of the CDR3: TGTGCCAGCAGCCTGAGGACAGATGGGGGTTCACCCCTCCACTTT. Amino acids: CASSLRTDGGSPLHF. This sequence joins TRBV7-3 and TRBJ1-6; perhaps TRBD1 as D (6 bases). V was trimmed by 5 bases and J by 9 bases, leaving 17 bases between them. The CDR3 length is 15 residues. CDR1 is SGHTA, CDR2 FQGTGA, per germline.